These 4 T cell receptor beta chains originate from one sample sequenced in a study of cytomegalovirus exposure and HLA in healthy donors. The PCR had 60 Vbeta and 13 Jbeta primers. Generated by immunoSEQ multiplex PCR, the TCRdb table keeps only in-frame clones and is missing some. This sample has under 200,000 clones, with roughly 70% found just once. What was sequenced was PBMCs. The receptor source for this set is a woman aged 25 to 45 in good health and CMV-seronegative.

The rearrangement links TRBV28 to TRBJ1-2; no clear D gene. The CDR3 sequence is 13 residues long. The ends were cut back, 7 bases at V and 1 base at J, with 10 bases in the middle. CDR1 MDHEN and CDR2 SYDVKM come from the germline V gene. The CDR3 DNA reads TGTGCCAGCACCCTCGAGGGTAACTATGGCTACACCTTC. Translation: CASTLEGNYGYTF.

The V call is TRBV7-8, the J call TRBJ2-7; 11 positions match TRBD1. Germline lookup yields CDR1 SGHVS and CDR2 FQNEAQ. V shed 5 bases and J 1 base; nucleotides not matched to a gene: 16. This CDR3 has 19 residues. The CDR3 spells CASSPRTGGISYGSYEQYF. The CDR3, as DNA: TGTGCCAGCAGCCCGAGGACAGGGGGCATCTCTTACGGGTCCTACGAGCAGTACTTC. Full variable domain (remainder filled in from reference TRBV7-8 and TRBJ2-7): GAGVSQSPRYKVAKRGQDVALRCDPISGHVSLFWYQQALGQGPEFLTYFQNEAQLDKSGLPSDRFFAERPEGSVSTLKIQRTQQEDSAVYLCASSPRTGGISYGSYEQYFGPGTRLTVT.

Here the CDR3 reads CASSLGQSAREQYF. The CDR3 coding sequence is TGCGCCAGCAGCCTGGGACAGTCAGCACGGGAGCAGTACTTC. This chain connects TRBV5-1 to TRBJ2-7; TRBD1 matches 7 bases. This CDR3 is built from 14 residues. Trimming took 4 bases from V and 7 from J; bases not matched to a gene: 11. The germline CDR1 and CDR2 sequences are SGHRS and YFSETQ.

This clone was detected a few times. The chain employs TRBV4-2 and TRBJ2-3; 11 bases align to TRBD2. J was trimmed by 4 bases and V by 0 bases; bases with no gene match: 9. CDR1 and CDR2 (germline): LGHNA, YNFKEQ. The CDR3 spans 18 residues. CDR3: CASSQERTSGLWSDTQYF. The CDR3 coding sequence is TGTGCCAGCAGCCAAGAAAGGACTAGCGGGCTTTGGTCAGATACGCAGTATTTT.